These T cell receptor beta chains were read from a single sample in a study of blood T cell repertoires in COVID-19. The assay was immunoSEQ multiplex PCR, and TCRdb's table has in-frame clones only and misses some. The profile shows nearly 300,000 clones, about 81% of them singletons. Sequencing was performed on peripheral blood. Receptors originate from a human donor with COVID-19, enrolled during active disease. The donor label of this sample is uncertain. Both conserved end residues are part of each CDR3. D genes are given only for firm matches. Clone size, where shown, is once, few, many, or a class for clones that have expanded.

d_call j_call clone_size v_call cdr3_nt cdr3_aa
TRBD1 TRBJ1-5 - TRBV29-1 TGCAGCGTTAGACAGGGATTTAATCAGCCCCAGCATTTT CSVRQGFNQPQHF
TRBD2 TRBJ2-7 - TRBV7-3 TGTGCCAGCAGCATACTCTCGGGAGGCGGGTACGAGCAGTACTTC CASSILSGGGYEQYF
TRBD2 TRBJ2-7 - TRBV18 TGTGCCAGCTCACCAGGGCTTGCGGGGGGCTCCTACGAGCAGTACTTC CASSPGLAGGSYEQYF
TRBD2 TRBJ2-1 - TRBV4-3 TGCGCCAGCAGCCATTCTAGCGGGGGGTCTCGCTGGAATGAGCAGTTCTTC CASSHSSGGSRWNEQFF
- TRBJ1-2 - TRBV19 TGTGCCAGTAGCTCCTTGGGGGGGAGCGGGAGGTCTATTGGCTACACCTTC CASSSLGGSGRSIGYTF
- TRBJ1-1 - TRBV11-2 TGTGCCAGCAGCTTAGGTGGTGGACAGAAGAACACTGAAGCTTTCTTT CASSLGGGQKNTEAFF
TRBD2 TRBJ2-2 - TRBV6-8 TGTGCCAGCAGTTTCACCCGACTAGCGGAGAACACCGGGGAGCTGTTTTTT CASSFTRLAENTGELFF
TRBD1 TRBJ1-5 few TRBV7-3 TGTGCCAGCAGCATCGACAGGGAACAGCCCCAGCATTTT CASSIDREQPQHF
- TRBJ2-3 - TRBV7-2 TGTGCCAGCAGCTCTGGGGCGATCAGCACAGATACGCAGTATTTT CASSSGAISTDTQYF
TRBD1 TRBJ1-2 - TRBV6-2/TRBV6-3 TGTGCCAGCAGTTTCGTCCGTGGACAGGCTAACTATGGCTACACCTTC CASSFVRGQANYGYTF
TRBD1 TRBJ1-4 - TRBV7-2 TGTGCCAGCAGCTCCCCAGAAACCAGGGGGTCCGGTGAAAAACTGTTTTTT CASSSPETRGSGEKLFF
TRBD2 TRBJ2-1 - TRBV7-8 TGTGCCAGCAGCCCTAGCTTTAGCGGGGGATTTAATGAGCAGTTCTTC CASSPSFSGGFNEQFF
TRBD1 TRBJ2-7 - TRBV7-9 TGTGCCAGCAGCCGGACAGGGGAATCAGTGCAGTACTTC CASSRTGESVQYF
- TRBJ1-1 - TRBV7-9 TGTGCCAGCAGCTTAGCGCTGGCGAACACTGAAGCTTTCTTT CASSLALANTEAFF
- TRBJ2-1 - TRBV5-4 TGTGCCAGCATGCTACAGGGGGGGGCCTACAATGAGCAGTTCTTC CASMLQGGAYNEQFF
- TRBJ2-3 - TRBV6-2/TRBV6-3 TGTGCCAGCAGTTACACGGGTGCTAGCACAGATACGCAGTATTTT CASSYTGASTDTQYF
- TRBJ1-1 - TRBV10-1 TGCGCCAGCAGCCGCGGGCTGAACACTGAAGCTTTCTTT CASSRGLNTEAFF
- TRBJ1-3 - TRBV19 TGTGCCAGTAGTGCGGGGGGATTCTCTGGAAACACCATATATTTT CASSAGGFSGNTIYF
- TRBJ1-5 - TRBV29-1 TGCAGCGTTGCAGGTAGCGGGTCGAACAATCAGCCCCAGCATTTT CSVAGSGSNNQPQHF
- TRBJ1-1 - TRBV27 TGTGCCAGCAGTAGACAGGAGAACACTGAAGCTTTCTTT CASSRQENTEAFF
TRBD1 TRBJ1-1 - TRBV27 TGTGCCAGCAGTTTATATACAGGGGACCTGAACACTGAAGCTTTCTTT CASSLYTGDLNTEAFF
- TRBJ1-4 - TRBV28 TGTGCCAGCAGGGCCACAACAGGAAAAAGGGGTTATAATGAAAAACTGTTTTTT CASRATTGKRGYNEKLFF
TRBD1 TRBJ2-2 - TRBV5-4 TGTGCCAGCAGCTTGGGGATGGACAGGGGAACCGGGGAGCTGTTTTTT CASSLGMDRGTGELFF
TRBD2 TRBJ2-1 - TRBV5-1 TGCGCCAGCAGCCTGAGACTAGCGGGAGGGCCGTTCTCCTACAATGAGCAGTTCTTC CASSLRLAGGPFSYNEQFF
- TRBJ1-4 - TRBV19 TGTGCCAGTAGTATGCCGCGGGGGATCGGTGAAAAACTGTTTTTT CASSMPRGIGEKLFF
TRBD2 TRBJ2-1 - TRBV27 TGTGCCAGCAGGGCCGGGACTAGCGGGAGTGCCAATGAGCAGTTCTTC CASRAGTSGSANEQFF
TRBD2 TRBJ2-7 - TRBV5-4 TGTGCCAGCAGCTTTCCGACTAGCGGGAGGGAATACGAGCAGTACTTC CASSFPTSGREYEQYF
TRBD1 TRBJ2-4 - TRBV6-2/TRBV6-3 TGTGCCAGCAGCCAACAGGGGGCCGGAAACATTCAGTACTTC CASSQQGAGNIQYF
TRBD2 TRBJ2-7 - TRBV3-1/TRBV3-2 TGTGCCAGCAGCCAAGGCCTAGCGGAGACCTACGAGCAGTACTTC CASSQGLAETYEQYF